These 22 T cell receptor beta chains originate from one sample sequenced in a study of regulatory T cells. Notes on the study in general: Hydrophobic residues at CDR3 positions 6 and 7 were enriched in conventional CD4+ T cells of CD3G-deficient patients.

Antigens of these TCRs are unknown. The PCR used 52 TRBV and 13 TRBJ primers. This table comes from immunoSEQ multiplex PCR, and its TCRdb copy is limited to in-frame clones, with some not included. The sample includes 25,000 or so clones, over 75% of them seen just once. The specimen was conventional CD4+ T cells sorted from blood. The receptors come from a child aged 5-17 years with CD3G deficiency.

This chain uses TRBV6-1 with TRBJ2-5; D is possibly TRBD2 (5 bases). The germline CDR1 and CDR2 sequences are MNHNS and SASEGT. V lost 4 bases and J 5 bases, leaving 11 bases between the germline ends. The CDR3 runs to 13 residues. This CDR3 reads CASSVEGAETQYF. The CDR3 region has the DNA TGTGCCAGCAGTGTAGAGGGCGCGGAGACCCAGTACTTC.

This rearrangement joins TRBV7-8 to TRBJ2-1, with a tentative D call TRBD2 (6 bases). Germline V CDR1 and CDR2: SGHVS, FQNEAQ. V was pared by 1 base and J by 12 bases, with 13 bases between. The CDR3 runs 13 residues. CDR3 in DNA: TGTGCCAGCAGCTTAGGAGCGGGCCTAGTGCAGTTCTTC. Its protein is CASSLGAGLVQFF.

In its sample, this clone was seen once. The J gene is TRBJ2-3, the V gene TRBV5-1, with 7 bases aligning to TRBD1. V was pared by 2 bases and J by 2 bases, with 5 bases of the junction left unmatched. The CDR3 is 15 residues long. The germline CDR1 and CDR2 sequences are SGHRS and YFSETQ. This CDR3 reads CASSLGTAPTDTQYF. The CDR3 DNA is TGCGCCAGCAGCTTAGGGACAGCGCCCACAGATACGCAGTATTTT.

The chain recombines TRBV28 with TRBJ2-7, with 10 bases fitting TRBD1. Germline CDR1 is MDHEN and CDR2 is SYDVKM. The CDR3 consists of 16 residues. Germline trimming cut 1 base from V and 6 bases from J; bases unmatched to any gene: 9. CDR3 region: CASSLSRDRGGGEQYF. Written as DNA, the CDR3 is TGTGCCAGCAGTTTATCCCGGGACAGGGGAGGTGGCGAGCAGTACTTC.

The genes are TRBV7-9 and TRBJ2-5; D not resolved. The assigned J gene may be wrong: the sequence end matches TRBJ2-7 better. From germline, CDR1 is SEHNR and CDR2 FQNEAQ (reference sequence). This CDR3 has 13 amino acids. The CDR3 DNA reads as TGTGCCAGCAGCTTAGAGGCCGACTACGAGCAGTACTTC. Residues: CASSLEADYEQYF.

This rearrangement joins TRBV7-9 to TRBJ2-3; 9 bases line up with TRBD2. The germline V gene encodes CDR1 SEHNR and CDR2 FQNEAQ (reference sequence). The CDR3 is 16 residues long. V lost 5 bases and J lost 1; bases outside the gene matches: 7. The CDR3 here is CASSPGTSSGTDTQYF. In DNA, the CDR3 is TGTGCCAGCAGCCCTGGGACTAGCTCTGGCACAGATACGCAGTATTTT.

The CDR3 coding sequence is TGTGCCAGCAGCTTAGGGGTCAGGGGAGAGACGCAGTATTTT. Protein sequence: CASSLGVRGETQYF. V and J are TRBV7-9 and TRBJ2-3; D possibly corresponds to TRBD1 (6 bases). The CDR3 spans 14 residues. V was trimmed by 1 base and J by 9 bases, leaving 14 bases between them. CDR1 is SEHNR and CDR2 is FQNEAQ in the germline V gene (reference sequence).

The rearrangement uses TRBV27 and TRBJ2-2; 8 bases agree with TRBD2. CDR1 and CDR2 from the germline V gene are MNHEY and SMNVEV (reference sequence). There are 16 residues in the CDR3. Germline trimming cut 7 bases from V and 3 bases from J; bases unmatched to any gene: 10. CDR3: CASKISGSGDTGELFF. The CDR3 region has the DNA TGTGCCAGCAAGATAAGCGGGAGCGGAGACACCGGGGAGCTGTTTTTT.

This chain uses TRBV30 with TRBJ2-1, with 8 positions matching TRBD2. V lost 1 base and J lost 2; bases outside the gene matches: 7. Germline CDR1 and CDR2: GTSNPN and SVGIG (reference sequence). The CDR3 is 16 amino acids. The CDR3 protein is CAWSGRSGKTYNEQFF. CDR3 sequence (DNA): TGTGCCTGGAGTGGACGTAGCGGGAAAACCTACAATGAGCAGTTCTTC. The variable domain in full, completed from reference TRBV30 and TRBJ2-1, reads SQTIHQWPATLVQPVGSPLSLECTVEGTSNPNLYWYRQAAGRGLQLLFYSVGIGQISSEVPQNLSASRPQDRQFILSSKKLLLSDSGFYLCAWSGRSGKTYNEQFFGPGTRLTVL.

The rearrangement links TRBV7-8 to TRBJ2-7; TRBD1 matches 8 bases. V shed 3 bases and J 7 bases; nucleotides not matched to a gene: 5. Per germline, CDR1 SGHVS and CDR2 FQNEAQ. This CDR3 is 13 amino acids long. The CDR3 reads CASSFDRGGEQYF. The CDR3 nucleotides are TGTGCCAGCAGCTTTGACAGGGGCGGAGAGCAGTACTTC. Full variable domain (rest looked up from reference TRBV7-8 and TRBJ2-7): GAGVSQSPRYKVAKRGQDVALRCDPISGHVSLFWYQQALGQGPEFLTYFQNEAQLDKSGLPSDRFFAERPEGSVSTLKIQRTQQEDSAVYLCASSFDRGGEQYFGPGTRLTVT.

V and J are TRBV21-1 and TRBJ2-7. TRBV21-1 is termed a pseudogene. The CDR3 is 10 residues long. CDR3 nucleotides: TGTGCCAGCAGCTCCCGGGACGGCCTATTC. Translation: CASSSRDGLF.

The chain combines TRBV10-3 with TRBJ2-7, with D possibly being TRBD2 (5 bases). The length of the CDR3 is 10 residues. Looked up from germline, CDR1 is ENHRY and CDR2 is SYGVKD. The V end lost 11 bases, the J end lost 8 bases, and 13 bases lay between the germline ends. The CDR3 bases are TGTGCCGCGGGCTTGGAGAAGCAGTACTTC. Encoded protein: CAAGLEKQYF.

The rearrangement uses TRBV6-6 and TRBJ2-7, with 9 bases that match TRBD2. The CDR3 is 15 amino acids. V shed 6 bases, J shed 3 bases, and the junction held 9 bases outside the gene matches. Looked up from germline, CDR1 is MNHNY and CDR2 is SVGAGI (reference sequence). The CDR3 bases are TGTGCCAGCAGATCGACTAGCGGATTACACTACGAGCAGTACTTC. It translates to CASRSTSGLHYEQYF.

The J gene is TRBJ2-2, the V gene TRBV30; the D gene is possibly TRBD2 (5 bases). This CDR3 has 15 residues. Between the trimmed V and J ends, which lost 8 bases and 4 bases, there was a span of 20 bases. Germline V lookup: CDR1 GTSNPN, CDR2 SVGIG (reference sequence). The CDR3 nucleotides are TGTGCCCTCATACCCCGGGGAGCGCGCACCGGGGAGCTGTTTTTT. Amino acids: CALIPRGARTGELFF.

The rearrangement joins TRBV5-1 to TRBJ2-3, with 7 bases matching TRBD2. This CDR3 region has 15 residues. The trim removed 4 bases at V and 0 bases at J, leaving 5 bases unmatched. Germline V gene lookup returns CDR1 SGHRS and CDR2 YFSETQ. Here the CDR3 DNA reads TGCGCCAGCAGCCCCAGACTAGCCAGCACAGATACGCAGTATTTT. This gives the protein CASSPRLASTDTQYF.

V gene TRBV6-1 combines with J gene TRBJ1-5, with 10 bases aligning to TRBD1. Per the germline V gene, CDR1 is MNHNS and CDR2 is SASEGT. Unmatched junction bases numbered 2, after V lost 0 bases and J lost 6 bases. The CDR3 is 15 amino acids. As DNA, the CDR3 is TGTGCCAGCAGTGAAGCGGGACAGGGGATTCAGCCCCAGCATTTT. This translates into CASSEAGQGIQPQHF.

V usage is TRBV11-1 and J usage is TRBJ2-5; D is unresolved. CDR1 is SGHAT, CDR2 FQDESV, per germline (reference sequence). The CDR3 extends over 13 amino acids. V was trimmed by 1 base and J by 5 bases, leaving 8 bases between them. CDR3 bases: TGTGCCAGCAGCTTAGGCCAGACGGAGACCCAGTACTTC. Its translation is CASSLGQTETQYF.

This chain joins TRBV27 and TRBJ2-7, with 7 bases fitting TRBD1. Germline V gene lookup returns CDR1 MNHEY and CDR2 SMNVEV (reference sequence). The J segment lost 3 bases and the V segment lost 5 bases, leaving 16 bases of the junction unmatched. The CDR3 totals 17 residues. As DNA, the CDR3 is TGTGCCAGCAGTCCAAACGCACAGGGGCCCAAAATCTACGAGCAGTACTTC. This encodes CASSPNAQGPKIYEQYF.

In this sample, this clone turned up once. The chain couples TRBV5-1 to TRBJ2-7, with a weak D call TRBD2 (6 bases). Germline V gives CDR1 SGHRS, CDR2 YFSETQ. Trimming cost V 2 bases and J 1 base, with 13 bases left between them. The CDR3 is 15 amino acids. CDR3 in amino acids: CASSFGDGRSYEQYF. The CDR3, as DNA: TGCGCCAGCAGCTTTGGGGACGGGAGATCCTACGAGCAGTACTTC.

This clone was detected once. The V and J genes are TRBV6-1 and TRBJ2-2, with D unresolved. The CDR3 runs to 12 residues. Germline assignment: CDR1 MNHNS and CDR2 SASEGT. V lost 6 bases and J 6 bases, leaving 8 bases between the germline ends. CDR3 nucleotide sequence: TGTGCCAGCAGACTGTACGCCGGGGAGCTGTTTTTT. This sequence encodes CASRLYAGELFF.

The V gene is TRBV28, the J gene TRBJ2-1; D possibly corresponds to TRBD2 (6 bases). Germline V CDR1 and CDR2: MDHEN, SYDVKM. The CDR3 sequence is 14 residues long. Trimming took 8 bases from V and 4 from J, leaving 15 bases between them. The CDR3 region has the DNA TGTGCCAGCTCTGGAGGGCGGTATTACAATGAGCAGTTCTTC. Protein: CASSGGRYYNEQFF.

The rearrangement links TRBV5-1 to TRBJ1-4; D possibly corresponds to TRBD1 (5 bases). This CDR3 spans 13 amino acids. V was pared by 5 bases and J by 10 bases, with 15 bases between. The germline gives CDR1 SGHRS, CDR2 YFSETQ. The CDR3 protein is CASRTGTTGKLFF. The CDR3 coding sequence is TGCGCCAGCAGAACCGGGACGACTGGAAAACTGTTTTTT.